These 9 T cell receptor beta chains were sequenced from one sample in a study of cytomegalovirus exposure and HLA in healthy donors. Both 60 Vbeta primers and 13 Jbeta primers went into the PCR. Some clones are missing from TCRdb's copy, which holds only in-frame ones; the method was immunoSEQ multiplex PCR. The sample lists fewer than 200,000 clones; 70% to 85% were seen once. Input material: PBMCs. The origin of the receptors is a woman aged 40 to 49 in good health and CMV-seronegative.

CDR3 DNA sequence: TGTGCCATCAGTGGTCCCGGACAGGGTTCACCCCTCCACTTT. It codes for CAISGPGQGSPLHF. V and J are TRBV10-3 and TRBJ1-6; 8 nucleotides line up with TRBD1. CDR3 size: 14 residues. Germline V CDR1 and CDR2: ENHRY, SYGVKD. V lost 4 bases and J lost 9; bases outside the gene matches: 5.

The chain couples TRBV19 to TRBJ1-1, with D perhaps TRBD1 (5 bases). The CDR3 has 14 amino acids. V lost 3 bases, J lost 1 base, and 9 bases lay in between. CDR1 and CDR2 from the germline V gene are LNHDA and SQIVND (reference sequence). CDR3 nucleotide sequence: TGTGCCAGTAGTATGGGGCGAGCGAACACTGAAGCTTTCTTT. Translated, it gives CASSMGRANTEAFF. Full variable domain (outside the CDR3, taken from reference TRBV19 and TRBJ1-1): DGGITQSPKYLFRKEGQNVTLSCEQNLNHDAMYWYRQDPGQGLRLIYYSQIVNDFQKGDIAEGYSVSREKKESFPLTVTSAQKNPTAFYLCASSMGRANTEAFFGQGTRLTVV.

The V call is TRBV5-1, the J call TRBJ2-7; 9 bases match TRBD1. CDR1 SGHRS and CDR2 YFSETQ come from the germline V gene. Unmatched junction bases numbered 2, after V lost 4 bases and J lost 3 bases. This CDR3 region has 13 residues. CDR3 in amino acids: CASSRQGVYEQYF. CDR3 coding DNA: TGCGCCAGCAGCCGACAGGGGGTCTACGAGCAGTACTTC.

The chain is built from TRBV7-9 and TRBJ1-2; weak D call: TRBD1 (5 bases). Trimming cost V 8 bases and J 1 base, with 8 bases left between them. The CDR3 has 12 residues. Germline lookup yields CDR1 SEHNR and CDR2 FQNEAQ (reference sequence). The CDR3, as DNA: TGTGCCAGCCGGGGGTATAACTATGGCTACACCTTC. Translating it yields CASRGYNYGYTF.

CDR3 bases: TGCGCCAGCAGCTTGGGGGGGGGCGCAAATGGCTACACCTTC. Its protein product is CASSLGGGANGYTF. This chain links TRBV5-1 with TRBJ1-2; TRBD1 is a possible D gene (6 bases). The germline V and J ends were trimmed by 0 bases and 6 bases, with 12 bases remaining between them. CDR3 size: 14 residues. Germline values: CDR1 SGHRS, CDR2 YFSETQ. Full variable domain (remainder filled in from reference TRBV5-1 and TRBJ1-2): KAGVTQTPRYLIKTRGQQVTLSCSPISGHRSVSWYQQTPGQGLQFLFEYFSETQRNKGNFPGRFSGRQFSNSRSEMNVSTLELGDSALYLCASSLGGGANGYTFGSGTRLTVV.

The V and J genes are TRBV15 and TRBJ2-7; TRBD1 matches 10 bases. The CDR3 is made up of 15 amino acids. From germline, CDR1 is LNHNV and CDR2 YYDKDF (reference sequence). The junction had 7 bases not matched to a gene; V was cut back by 2 bases and J by 6 bases. This CDR3 is CATSRPAGTGVEQYF. The CDR3 DNA reads TGTGCCACCAGCAGACCAGCCGGGACAGGGGTCGAGCAGTACTTC.

This clone has a single count. The V call is TRBV7-9, the J call TRBJ2-5; 13 bases match TRBD2. The CDR3 spans 16 residues. V was clipped by 5 bases and J by 2 bases; unmatched bases: 5. Germline V gives CDR1 SEHNR, CDR2 FQNEAQ (reference sequence). The CDR3 sequence: CASSLRTSGSQETQYF. The CDR3 DNA is TGTGCCAGCAGCCTAAGGACTAGCGGGAGTCAAGAGACCCAGTACTTC.

This clone has more than one count but fewer than ten. The chain combines TRBV15 with TRBJ2-7; TRBD1 aligns across 9 bases. CDR3 length equals 16 residues. The V segment lost 1 base and the J segment 5 bases; nucleotides outside the gene matches: 9. From germline, CDR1 is LNHNV and CDR2 YYDKDF (reference sequence). CDR3 sequence reads: CATSRGRGQGRDEQYF. DNA of the CDR3: TGTGCCACCAGCAGAGGCCGGGGACAGGGAAGGGACGAGCAGTACTTC.

This clone was seen only a few times. V usage is TRBV6-1 and J usage is TRBJ2-1; D may be TRBD1 (6 bases). The CDR3 spans 13 residues. With 6 bases removed from V and 7 bases from J, the gap between germline ends came to 13 bases. The V gene's germline CDR1 is MNHNS and CDR2 SASEGT. The CDR3 DNA sequence: TGTGCCAGCAGGGGACAAGTAGCAAATGAGCAGTTCTTC. This translates into CASRGQVANEQFF.